Following are 20 T cell receptor beta chains from one sample sequenced in a study of T cell responses to AZD1222 COVID-19 vaccine. The table came from immunoSEQ multiplex PCR; TCRdb's copy has only in-frame clones and leaves some out. The table has under 150,000 clones, roughly 90% seen once. Source: peripheral blood, taken 28 days after the second AZD1222 dose. These receptors were collected from an adult who received the AZD1222 COVID-19 vaccine.

The V and J genes are TRBV5-6 and TRBJ1-2, with TRBD1 identical over 8 bases. V shed 3 bases, J shed 4 bases, and the junction held 11 bases outside the gene matches. This CDR3 contains 16 residues. CDR1 is SGHDT, CDR2 YYEEEE, per germline. The CDR3 DNA reads as TGTGCCAGCAGCTCATATTCCGGGACAGGAGGCTATGGCTACACCTTC. Translated: CASSSYSGTGGYGYTF.

CDR3 amino acids: CASSSYWGSNSGNTIYF. As DNA, the CDR3 is TGTGCCAGCAGCTCCTATTGGGGCAGTAACTCTGGAAACACCATATATTTT. This chain links TRBV5-6 with TRBJ1-3; D is perhaps TRBD1 (5 bases). Germline V gene lookup returns CDR1 SGHDT and CDR2 YYEEEE. CDR3 length equals 17 residues. The V end was cut by 3 bases, the J end by 0 bases, with 16 bases between.

This chain connects TRBV2 to TRBJ1-1; possible D gene TRBD1, 5 bases. Germline CDR1 and CDR2: SNHLY and FYNNEI. This CDR3 region has 15 residues. The ends were cut back, 4 bases at V and 2 bases at J, with 14 bases in the middle. The CDR3 loop is CASSGSGQRNTEAFF. CDR3 nucleotide sequence: TGTGCCAGCAGTGGTTCAGGGCAGCGTAACACTGAAGCTTTCTTT.

The rearrangement uses TRBV5-6 and TRBJ2-5; TRBD2 is a possible D gene (5 bases). Between the trimmed V and J ends, which lost 7 bases and 5 bases, there was a span of 18 bases. The CDR3 is 14 residues long. The germline V gene has CDR1 SGHDT and CDR2 YYEEEE. The CDR3 nucleotides read TGTGCCAGCCTGCGGGCGGGCCGTCTGGAGACCCAGTACTTC. This gives the protein CASLRAGRLETQYF. Full variable domain (rest looked up from reference TRBV5-6 and TRBJ2-5): DAGVTQSPTHLIKTRGQQVTLRCSPKSGHDTVSWYQQALGQGPQFIFQYYEEEERQRGNFPDRFSGHQFPNYSSELNVNALLLGDSALYLCASLRAGRLETQYFGPGTRLLVL.

The chain recombines TRBV6-6 with TRBJ1-5; D unresolved. V was cut by 3 bases and J by 2 bases, with 11 bases left in between. The CDR3 is made up of 15 amino acids. CDR1 and CDR2 (germline): MNHNY, SVGAGI (reference sequence). For the CDR3, the DNA is TGTGCCAGCAGTTATTACGGGTCGGGCAATCAGCCCCAGCATTTT. Protein product: CASSYYGSGNQPQHF.

This chain joins TRBV7-9 and TRBJ1-6; TRBD1 matches 8 bases. Trimming removed 1 base from V and 7 bases from J; junction bases left unmatched: 0. The CDR3 loop spans 14 amino acids. Germline CDR1 and CDR2: SEHNR and FQNEAQ (reference sequence). CDR3: CASSLGTGNSPLHF. The DNA for the CDR3 is TGTGCCAGCAGCTTAGGGACAGGGAATTCACCCCTCCACTTT.

V gene TRBV6-6 combines with J gene TRBJ1-3, with D possibly matching TRBD1 (5 bases). The CDR3 length is 14 residues. Trimming removed 4 bases from V and 1 base from J, with 8 bases in between. Germline assignment: CDR1 MNHNY and CDR2 SVGAGI (reference sequence). CDR3 sequence reads: CASSLGVSGNTIYF. The CDR3 bases are TGTGCCAGCAGTTTGGGGGTTTCTGGAAACACCATATATTTT.

V and J are TRBV2 and TRBJ2-2; D may match TRBD1 or TRBD2 (5 bases each). The CDR3 sequence is 15 residues long. Germline V gene data show CDR1 as SNHLY and CDR2 as FYNNEI. Trimming removed 6 bases at V and 3 bases at J, with 14 bases between. The CDR3 bases are TGTGCCAGCAGGGCCGGGACCCTTTACACCGGGGAGCTGTTTTTT. It yields the protein CASRAGTLYTGELFF.

The CDR3, as DNA: TGTGCCAGTAGTCGAGGGAATATGAACACTGAAGCTTTCTTT. It encodes CASSRGNMNTEAFF. The rearrangement joins TRBV19 to TRBJ1-1; no reliable D call. Trimming took off 5 bases at V and 0 bases at J, with 10 bases between the two ends. This CDR3 has 14 residues. Germline-derived CDR1 and CDR2 are LNHDA and SQIVND (reference sequence).

The genes are TRBV12-5 and TRBJ1-2; 7 bases map to TRBD1. The germline V gene has CDR1 LGHNT and CDR2 FRNRAP. The CDR3 sequence is 15 residues long. Trimming took 6 bases from V and 8 from J; bases not matched to a gene: 15. CDR3 protein: CASGTEQGYWEGYTF. The CDR3 DNA follows: TGTGCTAGTGGAACCGAACAGGGGTACTGGGAAGGCTACACCTTC.

The chain employs TRBV10-3 and TRBJ1-1; D uncertain. This CDR3 comprises 12 residues. Germline CDR1 and CDR2: ENHRY and SYGVKD. V was trimmed by 6 bases and J by 0 bases, leaving 5 bases between them. CDR3 in amino acids: CAISKMNTEAFF. CDR3 DNA: TGTGCCATCAGCAAAATGAACACTGAAGCTTTCTTT.

The chain uses TRBV7-2 and TRBJ2-1; TRBD1 agrees at 8 bases. Germline-derived CDR1 and CDR2 are SGHTA and FQGNSA. Germline trimming cut 0 bases from V and 0 bases from J; bases unmatched to any gene: 7. CDR3 length equals 18 residues. The CDR3: CASSLAPGQGHSYNEQFF. In DNA, the CDR3 is TGTGCCAGCAGCTTAGCCCCCGGACAGGGTCACTCCTACAATGAGCAGTTCTTC. Supplemented by reference TRBV7-2 and TRBJ2-1, the full variable domain reads GAGVSQSPSNKVTEKGKDVELRCDPISGHTALYWYRQSLGQGLEFLIYFQGNSAPDKSGLPSDRFSAERTGGSVSTLTIQRTQQEDSAVYLCASSLAPGQGHSYNEQFFGPGTRLTVL.

The gene calls are TRBV5-6 and TRBJ1-3, with unresolved D. Trimming took off 6 bases at V and 1 base at J, with 11 bases between the two ends. There are 14 residues in the CDR3. Germline loops: CDR1 SGHDT, CDR2 YYEEEE. The CDR3 region is CASTHSVSGNTIYF. In DNA, the CDR3 is TGTGCCAGCACCCATTCCGTTTCTGGAAACACCATATATTTT.

This clone came up a few times. The V and J genes are TRBV3-1 (or the pseudogene TRBV3-2) and TRBJ2-7; D call uncertain. Between the trimmed V and J ends, which lost 5 bases and 7 bases, there was a span of 18 bases. The germline V gene encodes CDR1 LGHDT and CDR2 YNNKEL (reference sequence). The CDR3 runs 14 residues. CDR3 sequence: CASSSQAVMGEQYF. The CDR3 coding sequence is TGTGCCAGCAGCTCCCAGGCGGTTATGGGGGAGCAGTACTTC.

CDR3 protein: CATSLTGNDEQYF. The CDR3 DNA is TGTGCCACCAGCCTGACCGGGAATGACGAGCAGTACTTC. V is TRBV15 and J is TRBJ2-7; the D gene is possibly TRBD2 (5 bases). From germline, CDR1 is LNHNV and CDR2 YYDKDF (reference sequence). V was cut by 5 bases and J by 5 bases, with 13 bases left in between. This CDR3 is 13 amino acids long.

The chain links TRBV18 to TRBJ1-1; D uncertain. This CDR3 region has 12 residues. Germline V gene data show CDR1 as KGHSH and CDR2 as LQKENI. Trimming shortened V by 5 bases and J by 2 bases, and 6 bases separated the two germline ends. The CDR3 bases are TGTGCCAGCTCAGGGCTTAACACTGAAGCTTTCTTT. Its translation is CASSGLNTEAFF.

This clone was observed a few times. The rearrangement links TRBV5-5 to TRBJ1-2, with TRBD1 as a possible D gene (5 bases). This CDR3 has 14 amino acids. The V gene's germline CDR1 is SGHKS and CDR2 YYEKEE (reference sequence). V gave up 4 bases and J gave up 4 bases, with 14 bases separating them. The CDR3 spells CASSDPGEAYGYTF. The CDR3 DNA follows: TGTGCCAGCAGCGACCCGGGGGAAGCCTATGGCTACACCTTC.

V is TRBV19 and J is TRBJ1-2; D may be TRBD1 (6 bases). Germline loops: CDR1 LNHDA, CDR2 SQIVND (reference sequence). V lost 5 bases and J 2 bases, leaving 15 bases between the germline ends. The CDR3 runs 15 residues. The CDR3 protein is CASSSDRRPNYGYTF. CDR3 coding DNA: TGTGCCAGTAGTTCCGACAGGAGACCCAACTATGGCTACACCTTC.

The chain combines TRBV12-3 or TRBV12-4 with TRBJ1-2, with 7 bases matching TRBD1. The ends lost 5 bases at V and 5 bases at J; junction bases unmatched: 5. The CDR3 extends over 13 amino acids. CDR3 in DNA: TGTGCCAGCAGTCGACAGGGACCGTATGGCTACACCTTC. It specifies CASSRQGPYGYTF.

The CDR3 sequence: CASSLYGFMNTEAFF. As DNA, the CDR3 is TGTGCCAGCAGCTTGTATGGGTTCATGAACACTGAAGCTTTCTTT. The rearrangement joins TRBV5-6 to TRBJ1-1; D gene unclear. V was trimmed by 1 base and J by 0 bases, leaving 10 bases between them. Germline V lookup: CDR1 SGHDT, CDR2 YYEEEE. This CDR3 contains 15 residues.